These T cell receptor beta chains were read from a single sample in a study of shared clonotypes between healthy human individuals. Data came from immunoSEQ multiplex PCR; TCRdb stores just in-frame clones and leaves some out. Among more than 2,000,000 clones, more than 90% were seen once, and the ten largest hold 0.13% to 0.15%. Sequencing input: naive CD4+ T cells sorted from blood. These receptors were obtained from a man aged 18 to 35 in good health. The conserved cysteine and the conserved F or W are not part of the CDR3 here. The D gene is left open where the match is weak.

j_call d_call v_call cdr3_aa
TRBJ2-7 TRBD1 TRBV11-2 ASSLDRHSYEQY
TRBJ1-2 . TRBV2 ASSEEAVYGYT
TRBJ2-3 TRBD2 TRBV10-3 AIGTSKRDTQY
TRBJ2-7 . TRBV7-2 ASSFPDITRYEQY
TRBJ2-5 . TRBV5-1 ASSGSLVGETQY
TRBJ1-2 . TRBV18 ASSPRSEARDGYT
TRBJ2-5 TRBD2 TRBV5-1 ASSLLGVAGRETQY
TRBJ2-5 . TRBV5-1 ASSIGQYQETQY
TRBJ1-2 TRBD1 TRBV11-2 ASSLDLRGPYGYT
TRBJ1-4 TRBD1 TRBV4-1 ASTDRAFPTNEKLF